The rows below give T cell receptor beta chains drawn from one sample of a study of cytomegalovirus exposure and HLA in healthy donors. The repertoire was sequenced with immunoSEQ multiplex PCR; TCRdb's copy has only in-frame clones and lacks some. The table lists around 96,000 clones, around 76% of them singletons, with roughly 9.1% in the top ten. Input material: PBMCs. The receptors come from a man aged 30-40 years in good health and CMV-seropositive. The CDR3 runs from the conserved cysteine through the conserved F or W. The D gene is left open where the match is weak. Only some rows state a clone size, as once, few, many or a class for expanded clones.

TRBV10-2 - - 15 CASSESRLPGETQYF
TRBV28 TRBD1 - 15 CASSLGTGHLSPLHF
TRBV7-6 - - 12 CASSFSGGEQYF
TRBV7-3 - few 16 CASSLTGRMDNYGYTF
TRBV5-1 TRBD1 - 17 CASSLAGGQGPEYGYTF
TRBV7-9 - once 14 CSSSRVTSNSPLHF
TRBV5-4 - - 14 CASSLDPGSYEQYF
TRBV19 TRBD2 - 16 CASSLRGLVSSDTQYF
TRBV30 - - 13 CAWSETGGTEAFF
TRBV14 TRBD2 few 17 CASSHSRGLAEYNEQFF
TRBV5-6 TRBD1 - 16 CASSLLGTADNSPLHF
TRBV6-4 TRBD1 - 15 CASSDGTGGRSGYTF
TRBV9 TRBD2 - 17 CASSRTFRVLAGTEQYF
TRBV14 TRBD2 - 17 CASSRLAGGGSYNEQFF
TRBV19 TRBD1 - 15 CASRPGQGVGQPQHF
TRBV7-8 TRBD1 - 18 CASSLEETGVIGNYGYTF
TRBV19 - - 13 CASSRTGLREQFF
TRBV11-2 - - 15 CASKVLGAWAGELFF
TRBV29-1 TRBD1 - 13 CSVTQGITYEQYF
TRBV6-5 - few 14 CASSYSTARGGYTF
TRBV4-2 - - 18 CASSQQLLASTTSYEQYF
TRBV5-8 - few 17 CASSLRGTPTGNTEAFF
TRBV5-4 - few 15 CASSSPRQSNYGYTF
TRBV9 - - 12 CASRQEHYGYTF
TRBV2 - - 14 CASSGQTSNQPQHF
TRBV18 - - 19 CASSPYTMRRLLMNTEAFF
TRBV5-1 TRBD1 - 16 CASSLVGQGRPYEQYF
TRBV5-1 - - 16 CASEKTGRGNTGELFF
TRBV9 - - 15 CASSVQEAYQETQYF
TRBV5-1 - - 12 CASSLTDYGYTF
TRBV27 - - 15 CASSPRTDRTDTQYF
TRBV4-2 - - 14 CASSQVGRQETQYF
TRBV7-9 TRBD2 - 18 CASSFGLAGGTAKNIQYF
TRBV6-5 - few 14 CASSPTGINQPQHF
TRBV9 - few 14 CASSVEVGGTEAFF
TRBV4-2 - - 15 CASSQGSGSGNTIYF
TRBV7-5 - - 15 CARSPRTGYTDTQYF
TRBV7-9 - - 18 CSSSLNRLQSSSYNEQFF
TRBV4-2 - - 15 CASSQDLDSSYEQYF
TRBV7-9 - - 14 CSSTPGGANYGYTF
TRBV18 - - 17 CASSSLGPGAYNSPLHF
TRBV5-1 TRBD1 - 16 CASSPGGGQGSDTQYF
TRBV21-1 - - 19 CASSPWDRDIVGSTDTQYF
TRBV10-3 - - 15 CAISESLASTDTQYF
TRBV12-5 - - 15 CASGSVLRDLGGYTF
TRBV6-5 - - 13 CASSYTTHNEQFF
TRBV15 - - 15 CATRPTAATNEKLFF
TRBV5-1 - - 13 CASSLVDNYEQYF
TRBV6-6 - - 15 CASSPLGGLDEKLFF
TRBV5-6 - - 14 CASKISGLRTEAFF
TRBV18 TRBD1 - 18 CASSPADRVSATNEKLFF
TRBV5-4 TRBD1 once 15 CASSSTGQGRYGYTF
TRBV10-1 - - 13 CASRGQGTWSLHF
TRBV19 TRBD1 - 13 CASTGQGLYEQYF
TRBV6-5 - - 14 CASSYSGGNYGYTF